The 21 T cell receptor beta chains listed next were all sequenced from one sample in a study of control samples from healthy donors and cancer patients. Using immunoSEQ multiplex PCR, the repertoire was profiled, and TCRdb retains in-frame clones only, with some absent. In the table there are about 100,000 clones, roughly nine tenths of which are singletons. Sequencing input: blood. Receptors originate from a woman aged 50 to 65 in good health.

The chain carries TRBV29-1 and TRBJ1-1, with TRBD1 matching over 8 bases. There are 13 residues in the CDR3. Germline values: CDR1 SQVTM, CDR2 ANQGSEA. Germline trimming cut 2 bases from V and 3 bases from J; bases unmatched to any gene: 2. CDR3 protein: CSVETGGDTEAFF. CDR3 sequence (DNA): TGCAGCGTTGAAACAGGGGGAGACACTGAAGCTTTCTTT.

The rearrangement joins TRBV11-3 to TRBJ2-1, with 10 bases identical to TRBD1. The CDR3 covers 15 residues. CDR1 and CDR2 (germline): SGHNT, YENEEA. After removal of 5 bases from V and 7 bases from J, the junction contained 8 bases not matched to a gene. The CDR3 spells CASSVRGQGMNEQFF. The CDR3 nucleotides read TGTGCCAGCAGCGTAAGGGGACAGGGGATGAATGAGCAGTTCTTC.

The chain is built from TRBV7-9 and TRBJ2-2; D might be TRBD1 (6 bases). The CDR3 has 16 amino acids. Trimming left V 5 bases short and J 1 base short, with 14 bases between. Germline assignment: CDR1 SEHNR and CDR2 FQNEAQ (reference sequence). The CDR3 coding sequence is TGTGCCAGCAGCACACGGGACACCGGGAACACCGGGGAGCTGTTTTTT. This codes for CASSTRDTGNTGELFF.

J is TRBJ1-2 and V is TRBV27, with 9 bases matching TRBD1. The junction had 9 bases not matched to a gene; V was cut back by 5 bases and J by 5 bases. Looked up from germline, CDR1 is MNHEY and CDR2 is SMNVEV (reference sequence). The CDR3 is 15 residues long. The CDR3 loop reads CASSHRGTGWYGYTF. The CDR3 DNA is TGTGCCAGCAGTCACCGCGGGACAGGGTGGTATGGCTACACCTTC.

This rearrangement joins TRBV7-2 to TRBJ2-5; D ambiguous. Germline values: CDR1 SGHTA, CDR2 FQGNSA. The CDR3 is 14 residues long. Trimming pared 1 base from V and 4 bases from J, leaving 10 bases between. CDR3 sequence reads: CASSLGGVRETQYF. Here the CDR3 DNA reads TGTGCCAGCAGCTTAGGTGGGGTGAGAGAGACCCAGTACTTC.

The chain carries TRBV27 and TRBJ2-7; 7 positions match TRBD2. V lost 8 bases to trimming and J lost 1 base; unmatched junction nucleotides: 5. CDR3 length: 13 amino acids. Germline V gene data show CDR1 as MNHEY and CDR2 as SMNVEV (reference sequence). Here the CDR3 reads CASRLGGSYEQYF. CDR3 coding DNA: TGTGCCAGCCGGTTGGGGGGGTCCTACGAGCAGTACTTC.

This clone was found once. The chain has TRBV7-3 and TRBJ2-1; 8 bases match TRBD2. The V segment lost 5 bases and the J segment 6 bases; nucleotides outside the gene matches: 9. This CDR3 comprises 15 residues. CDR1 and CDR2 (germline): SGHTA, FQGTGA. The DNA for the CDR3 is TGTGCCAGCAGCCTCAGCGGGAGCAACCTCAATGAGCAGTTCTTC. Protein: CASSLSGSNLNEQFF.

V usage is TRBV14 and J usage is TRBJ2-1, with 10 bases that match TRBD2. The CDR3 consists of 15 residues. The V gene end was trimmed by 3 bases and the J gene end by 6 bases; junction bases not matched to a gene: 5. Germline CDR1 SGHDN, CDR2 FVKESK. In DNA, the CDR3 is TGTGCCAGCAGCCAGCTAGCGGGAGTGTCCAATGAGCAGTTCTTC. Translating gives CASSQLAGVSNEQFF.

J is TRBJ2-1 and V is TRBV24-1; TRBD1 is a possible D gene (6 bases). V shed 4 bases and J shed 7 bases, with 19 bases lying between them. CDR1 and CDR2 from the germline V gene are KGHDR and SFDVKD. The CDR3 is made up of 16 amino acids. The CDR3 DNA follows: TGTGCCACCAGTGACCGCACAGGGAGTGGTAGGAATGAGCAGTTCTTC. It specifies CATSDRTGSGRNEQFF.

V usage is TRBV19 and J usage is TRBJ2-7, with TRBD2 as a possible D gene (5 bases). CDR3 size: 14 residues. V shed 8 bases and J shed 6 bases, with 20 bases lying between them. CDR1 is LNHDA and CDR2 is SQIVND in the germline V gene (reference sequence). DNA for the CDR3: TGTGCCAGTTCCGCGGAGACCGCTGCGGGCGAGCAGTACTTC. Residues: CASSAETAAGEQYF.

The chain carries TRBV5-4 and TRBJ1-2; no clear D gene. Germline CDR1 and CDR2: SGHNT and YYREEE (reference sequence). Trimming took off 2 bases at V and 2 bases at J, with 10 bases between the two ends. CDR3 length equals 14 residues. CDR3 sequence reads: CASSFPDVNYGYTF. As DNA, the CDR3 is TGTGCCAGCAGCTTCCCTGACGTAAACTATGGCTACACCTTC.

The rearrangement uses TRBV9 and TRBJ1-5, with 8 bases fitting TRBD1. The CDR3 spans 13 residues. V was clipped by 6 bases and J by 6 bases; unmatched bases: 5. CDR1 SGDLS and CDR2 YYNGEE come from the germline V gene. For the CDR3, the DNA is TGTGCCAGCAATAACGGACAGGGTCAGCCCCAGCATTTT. Amino acid sequence: CASNNGQGQPQHF.

V usage is TRBV24-1 and J usage is TRBJ2-3; 10 bases are a match to TRBD2. Germline V CDR1 and CDR2: KGHDR, SFDVKD. The CDR3 runs to 19 residues. The V gene end was trimmed by 9 bases and the J gene end by 1 base; junction bases not matched to a gene: 18. As DNA, the CDR3 is TGTGCCACCGGTGGGGTACGATCGGCCGGGACTAGCGGCACAGATACGCAGTATTTT. This codes for CATGGVRSAGTSGTDTQYF.

This chain connects TRBV14 to TRBJ1-1; D uncertain. The ends were cut back, 0 bases at V and 4 bases at J, with 6 bases in the middle. CDR1 is SGHDN and CDR2 is FVKESK in the germline V gene. The CDR3 covers 13 residues. The CDR3 DNA is TGTGCCAGCAGCCAAGATGGGGTCACTGAAGCTTTCTTT. Its translation: CASSQDGVTEAFF.

This chain links TRBV6-5 with TRBJ2-5; 8 nucleotides agree with TRBD1. This CDR3 has 15 residues. V lost 8 bases, J lost 5 bases, and 13 bases stayed unmatched. In germline, CDR1 is MNHEY, CDR2 SVGAGI. CDR3 region: CASYRTGQGRETQYF. The CDR3 DNA reads TGTGCCAGCTATAGGACCGGACAGGGCCGCGAGACCCAGTACTTC.

The chain uses TRBV5-6 and TRBJ2-3, with D unclear. Deletions cut 2 bases from V and 0 bases from J, with 1 base between. This CDR3 has 12 amino acids. Germline V CDR1 and CDR2: SGHDT, YYEEEE. CDR3 DNA: TGTGCCAGCAGCTTTAGCACAGATACGCAGTATTTT. This translates into CASSFSTDTQYF.

This clone has just one count. This chain uses TRBV15 with TRBJ1-2; the D is unclear. CDR1 and CDR2 (germline): LNHNV, YYDKDF (reference sequence). Trimming shortened V by 5 bases and J by 6 bases, and 10 bases separated the two germline ends. The CDR3 extends over 12 amino acids. CDR3 sequence: CATSVGYDGYTF. DNA for the CDR3: TGTGCCACCAGCGTTGGGTACGATGGCTACACCTTC.

This rearrangement joins TRBV5-1 to TRBJ2-5, with 15 bases lining up with TRBD2. Trimming cost V 2 bases and J 2 bases; bases outside gene matches: 7. CDR3 length equals 18 residues. The germline V gene encodes CDR1 SGHRS and CDR2 YFSETQ. The CDR3 DNA sequence: TGCGCCAGCAGCTTTGGACTAGCGGGGGGGGCGCGGCAAGAGACCCAGTACTTC. It yields the protein CASSFGLAGGARQETQYF.

The rearrangement joins TRBV27 to TRBJ1-1; tentative D call: TRBD1 (5 bases). Germline V lookup: CDR1 MNHEY, CDR2 SMNVEV (reference sequence). The CDR3 sequence is 14 residues long. V was shortened by 4 bases and J by 8 bases, with 17 bases between the two germline ends. For the CDR3, the DNA is TGTGCCAGCAGTTCTCCGACAGCCCAGTGGGAAGCTTTCTTT. This encodes CASSSPTAQWEAFF.

The rearrangement joins TRBV25-1 to TRBJ2-3; TRBD1 matches at 7 bases. The V gene end was trimmed by 6 bases and the J gene end by 6 bases; junction bases not matched to a gene: 12. The CDR3 sequence is 15 residues long. Germline CDR1 reads MGHDK; CDR2 reads SYGVNS. This CDR3 is CASRFTTGKADTQYF. The CDR3 region has the DNA TGTGCCAGCAGATTCACGACAGGGAAAGCGGATACGCAGTATTTT.

The chain employs TRBV9 and TRBJ2-6, with D unresolved. This CDR3 region has 19 residues. Germline V gene sequence: CDR1 SGDLS, CDR2 YYNGEE. V shed 1 base and J shed 0 bases, with 17 bases lying between them. CDR3 sequence reads: CASSVHGRGTTSGANVLTF. CDR3 bases: TGTGCCAGCAGCGTACATGGTCGCGGCACTACCTCTGGGGCCAACGTCCTGACTTTC.